The 18 T cell receptor beta chains below all came from one sample that was sequenced in a study of STAT5B mutations in CD4+ large granular lymphocyte leukemia (dated by TCRdb to about 2022). The library relied on the immunoSEQ multiplex PCR assay. The clones in this table, taken by TCRdb from immuneACCESS, are in-frame only. Not every clone is retained; where verified, under half of the shortfall comes from an unresolved V gene, and the cause of the rest is unknown. A total of some 21,000 clones appear in this sample, about 79% of them only once. Less than 5% of the sample is in the top ten clones. Material: CD4+ T cells from blood buffy coats. Source of these receptors: a human donor in good health.

The gene calls are TRBV7-6 and TRBJ2-5, with a possible D match to TRBD1 (6 bases). Between the trimmed V and J ends, which lost 1 base and 2 bases, there was a span of 11 bases. The germline gives CDR1 SGHVS, CDR2 FNYEAQ. This CDR3 region has 15 residues. The CDR3: CASSLVLTGQETQYF. As DNA, the CDR3 is TGTGCCAGCAGCTTAGTTCTAACAGGGCAAGAGACCCAGTACTTC.

V gene TRBV7-2 combines with J gene TRBJ1-5; a possible D gene is TRBD1 (5 bases). The V end lost 3 bases, the J end lost 7 bases, and 13 bases lay between the germline ends. CDR3 length: 14 amino acids. Germline V gene lookup returns CDR1 SGHTA and CDR2 FQGNSA. The CDR3, as DNA: TGTGCCAGCAGCTTTCCCGGCGGGGGGCAGCCCCAGCATTTT. Amino acids: CASSFPGGGQPQHF.

V usage is TRBV19 and J usage is TRBJ2-3, with 10 positions matching TRBD2. The J segment lost 2 bases and the V segment lost 5 bases, leaving 7 bases of the junction unmatched. The CDR3 has 16 residues. Germline lookup yields CDR1 LNHDA and CDR2 SQIVND (reference sequence). In DNA, the CDR3 is TGTGCCAGTAGTTGGGAAACTAGCGGGAACACAGATACGCAGTATTTT. It yields the protein CASSWETSGNTDTQYF.

The chain employs TRBV6-1 and TRBJ1-5; D remains ambiguous. The CDR3 consists of 16 residues. Germline V lookup: CDR1 MNHNS, CDR2 SASEGT. Trimming shortened V by 2 bases and J by 1 base, and 12 bases separated the two germline ends. The CDR3 nucleotides read TGTGCCAGCAGTGAACGGGGATTCGTCAGCAATCAGCCCCAGCATTTT. The encoded protein is CASSERGFVSNQPQHF.

The chain links TRBV5-4 to TRBJ2-2, with D unresolved. The V end lost 1 base, the J end lost 0 bases, and 4 bases lay between the germline ends. The CDR3 consists of 14 residues. Germline V gene lookup returns CDR1 SGHNT and CDR2 YYREEE (reference sequence). The CDR3 bases are TGTGCCAGCAGCTTGATCGCGAACACCGGGGAGCTGTTTTTT. Translation gives CASSLIANTGELFF.

This clone appeared a few times. The chain has TRBV7-6 and TRBJ2-5, with D possibly being TRBD2 (6 bases). Germline assignment: CDR1 SGHVS and CDR2 FNYEAQ. The V end lost 4 bases, the J end lost 2 bases, and 14 bases lay between the germline ends. The CDR3 is 15 amino acids. CDR3 in amino acids: CASSSSRGRQETQYF. The CDR3 nucleotides are TGTGCCAGCAGCTCATCTCGGGGGAGACAAGAGACCCAGTACTTC.

The chain joins TRBV7-9 to TRBJ2-5; no reliable D call. The CDR3 is 12 residues long. The germline V and J ends were trimmed by 2 bases and 13 bases, with 14 bases remaining between them. CDR1 is SEHNR and CDR2 is FQNEAQ in the germline V gene (reference sequence). The CDR3 reads CASSLTQAGPYF. The CDR3 nucleotides read TGTGCCAGCAGCTTAACTCAAGCAGGTCCGTACTTC.

V is TRBV27 and J is TRBJ1-5; the D is unclear. Trimming took 5 bases from V and 0 from J, leaving 8 bases between them. The CDR3 spans 14 residues. Germline CDR1 reads MNHEY; CDR2 reads SMNVEV (reference sequence). This CDR3 is CASSLLNSNQPQHF. In nucleotides, the CDR3 is TGTGCCAGCAGTCTGTTAAATAGCAATCAGCCCCAGCATTTT.

The rearrangement uses TRBV2 and TRBJ2-1; 9 bases are a match to TRBD2. The V and J ends lost 7 bases and 7 bases, in that order; junction bases with no gene match: 5. Germline V gene sequence: CDR1 SNHLY, CDR2 FYNNEI. The CDR3 has 13 residues. The CDR3 nucleotides read TGTGCCAGCAAGCTAGCGGGGAGGAATGAGCAGTTCTTC. This sequence encodes CASKLAGRNEQFF.

The V gene is TRBV11-3, the J gene TRBJ2-2, with D perhaps matching TRBD2 (6 bases). CDR1 is SGHNT, CDR2 YENEEA, per germline. V lost 4 bases and J 1 base, leaving 16 bases between the germline ends. This CDR3 spans 17 amino acids. For the CDR3, the DNA is TGTGCCAGCAGCTCCCCACGGGAGCGGATGAACACCGGGGAGCTGTTTTTT. This gives the protein CASSSPRERMNTGELFF.

The chain has TRBV6-4 and TRBJ2-1, with a tentative D call TRBD2 (5 bases). V shed 4 bases and J shed 8 bases, with 12 bases lying between them. This CDR3 spans 13 amino acids. Germline V gives CDR1 MRHNA, CDR2 SNTAGT. CDR3 DNA sequence: TGTGCCAGCAGTGGCAGGTTCGGGGATGAGCAGTTCTTC. This codes for CASSGRFGDEQFF.

J is TRBJ1-2 and V is TRBV6-5; 8 bases match TRBD1. Germline CDR1 MNHEY, CDR2 SVGAGI. The ends lost 7 bases at V and 5 bases at J; junction bases unmatched: 9. The CDR3 totals 14 residues. The CDR3: CASTQTGARYGYTF. Here the CDR3 DNA reads TGTGCCAGCACCCAGACAGGGGCTCGATATGGCTACACCTTC.

This clone showed up just once. CDR3 loop: CASSLQGLENTEAFF. CDR3 DNA: TGCGCCAGCAGCTTACAGGGACTTGAGAACACTGAAGCTTTCTTT. The V call is TRBV5-1, the J call TRBJ1-1; possibly TRBD1 for D (6 bases). CDR3 length: 15 amino acids. The V gene lost 2 bases and the J gene lost 1 base, with 12 bases spanning the gap. Germline-derived CDR1 and CDR2 are SGHRS and YFSETQ.

This chain connects TRBV6-6 to TRBJ2-5, with D tentatively TRBD1 or TRBD2 (5 bases each). The DNA end is a closer match to TRBJ2-7, so the J assignment may be wrong. This CDR3 spans 14 amino acids. The germline gives CDR1 MNHNY, CDR2 SVGAGI (reference sequence). In DNA form, the CDR3 reads TGTGCCAGCACCTGGGACGGTACGGACTACGAGCAGTACTTC. Protein: CASTWDGTDYEQYF.

The genes are TRBV5-1 and TRBJ1-2; D is unresolved. The CDR3 contains 13 residues. V gave up 5 bases and J gave up 4 bases, with 12 bases separating them. From germline, CDR1 is SGHRS and CDR2 YFSETQ. The CDR3 DNA sequence: TGCGCCAGCAGTCTTTCGGAGACCTATGGCTACACCTTC. Translation: CASSLSETYGYTF.

The chain has TRBV6-1 and TRBJ1-5; no definite D call. Trimming removed 2 bases from V and 0 bases from J, with 14 bases in between. This CDR3 region has 17 residues. Germline V gene sequence: CDR1 MNHNS, CDR2 SASEGT. CDR3 nucleotides: TGTGCCAGCAGTGAAACCCCCCGGAGTTATAGCAATCAGCCCCAGCATTTT. Its translation is CASSETPRSYSNQPQHF.

The chain combines TRBV10-2 with TRBJ1-6; D possibly corresponds to TRBD1 (6 bases). Per the germline V gene, CDR1 is WSHSY and CDR2 is SAAADI. The germline V and J ends were trimmed by 3 bases and 9 bases, with 12 bases remaining between them. The CDR3 contains 14 residues. For the CDR3, the DNA is TGCGCCAGCAGTGAACAGGGCCCGCCTTCACCCCTCCACTTT. Encoded protein: CASSEQGPPSPLHF.

The rearrangement links TRBV6-5 to TRBJ1-6, with a weak D call TRBD1 (6 bases). Germline assignment: CDR1 MNHEY and CDR2 SVGAGI. The CDR3 loop spans 12 amino acids. V lost 6 bases and J lost 7, with 7 bases in between. CDR3 sequence (DNA): TGTGCCAGCAGCACAGGGAATTCACCCCTCCACTTT. Translating gives CASSTGNSPLHF.